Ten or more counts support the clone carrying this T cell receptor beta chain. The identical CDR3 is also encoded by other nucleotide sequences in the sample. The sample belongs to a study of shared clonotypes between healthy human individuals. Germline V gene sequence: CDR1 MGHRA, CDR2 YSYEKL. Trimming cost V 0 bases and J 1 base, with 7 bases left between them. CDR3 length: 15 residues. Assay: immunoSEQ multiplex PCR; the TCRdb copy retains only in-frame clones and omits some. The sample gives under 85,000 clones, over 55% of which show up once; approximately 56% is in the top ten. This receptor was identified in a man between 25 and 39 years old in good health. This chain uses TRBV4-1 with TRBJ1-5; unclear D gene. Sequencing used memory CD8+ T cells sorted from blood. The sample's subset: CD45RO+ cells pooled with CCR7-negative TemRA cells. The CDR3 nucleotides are TGCGCCAGCAGCCAAGATATGGGCAGCAATCAGCCCCAGCATTTT. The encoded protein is CASSQDMGSNQPQHF.